Following are 27 T cell receptor beta chains from one sample sequenced in a study of T cell changes during pregnancy in multiple sclerosis. Using immunoSEQ multiplex PCR, the repertoire was profiled, and TCRdb retains in-frame clones only, with some absent. The profile shows 50,000 to 80,000 clones, about 91% of them singletons. Source: CD8+ T cells from peripheral blood mononuclear cells, taken before pregnancy. These receptor sequences come from a female donor with multiple sclerosis, enrolled in a pregnancy study.

The V and J genes are TRBV11-2 and TRBJ1-1; D gene uncertain. The CDR3 has 13 amino acids. CDR1 SGHAT and CDR2 FQNNGV come from the germline V gene. V was shortened by 1 base and J by 4 bases, with 7 bases between the two germline ends. The CDR3 sequence is CASSLGFSTEAFF. The CDR3 DNA reads as TGTGCCAGCAGCTTAGGATTCAGCACTGAAGCTTTCTTT.

The V and J genes are TRBV27 and TRBJ2-3; 7 nucleotides line up with TRBD1. CDR3 length: 13 amino acids. CDR1 is MNHEY and CDR2 is SMNVEV in the germline V gene (reference sequence). After removal of 7 bases from V and 4 bases from J, the junction contained 5 bases not matched to a gene. The CDR3 DNA is TGTGCCAGCACTCCAGGGGGTTCAGATACGCAGTATTTT. Amino acids: CASTPGGSDTQYF.

This clone came up a few times. J is TRBJ1-6 and V is TRBV6-1; 11 bases are shared with TRBD1. Germline CDR1 and CDR2: MNHNS and SASEGT. The CDR3 runs 14 residues. The V gene end was trimmed by 6 bases and the J gene end by 15 bases; junction bases not matched to a gene: 10. The CDR3 region has the DNA TGTGCCAGCAGCAGCGGCCTGGGACAGGGGGACCTCCACTTT. This encodes CASSSGLGQGDLHF.

With regard to this clone: Other DNA sequences within the sample encode an identical CDR3. The chain has TRBV9 and TRBJ2-7; weak D call: TRBD2 (7 bases). V dropped 7 bases and J dropped 2 bases, with 13 bases sitting between them. CDR1 and CDR2 from the germline V gene are SGDLS and YYNGEE. The CDR3 length is 13 residues. CDR3 in amino acids: CASSGGLTYEQYF. CDR3 sequence (DNA): TGTGCCAGCTCGGGGGGCCTAACCTACGAGCAGTACTTC.

The J gene is TRBJ2-7, the V gene TRBV5-1; 7 bases are shared with TRBD1. The junction had 7 bases not matched to a gene; V was cut back by 2 bases and J by 2 bases. Germline V CDR1 and CDR2: SGHRS, YFSETQ. There are 15 residues in the CDR3. The chain's CDR3 is CASSFRQGAAYEQYF. Here the CDR3 DNA reads TGCGCCAGCAGCTTCCGACAGGGAGCCGCCTACGAGCAGTACTTC.

The chain joins TRBV11-2 to TRBJ2-7, with D possibly being TRBD2 (5 bases). There are 16 residues in the CDR3. Trimming removed 3 bases at V and 5 bases at J, with 20 bases between. CDR1 SGHAT and CDR2 FQNNGV come from the germline V gene. CDR3 sequence (DNA): TGTGCCAGCAGCTTCGAGGGTCGTTTTGGCATGAACGAGCAGTACTTC. Translation gives CASSFEGRFGMNEQYF.

This chain connects TRBV14 to TRBJ1-1, with D hard to call. Trimming pared 1 base from V and 4 bases from J, leaving 10 bases between. The CDR3 is 14 residues long. Germline V gene sequence: CDR1 SGHDN, CDR2 FVKESK. The CDR3 sequence: CASSQGHGITEAFF. The CDR3 DNA is TGTGCCAGCAGCCAAGGGCACGGGATCACTGAAGCTTTCTTT.

This clone was detected only once. The chain joins TRBV18 to TRBJ2-3; 9 positions match TRBD1. Germline CDR1 and CDR2: KGHSH and LQKENI. V lost 2 bases and J lost 3; bases outside the gene matches: 3. The CDR3 loop spans 15 amino acids. The CDR3 is CASSPTGGPTDTQYF. CDR3 sequence (DNA): TGTGCCAGCTCACCAACAGGGGGCCCGACAGATACGCAGTATTTT. Filled out from reference TRBV18 and TRBJ2-3, the complete variable domain reads NAGVMQNPRHLVRRRGQEARLRCSPMKGHSHVYWYRQLPEEGLKFMVYLQKENIIDESGMPKERFSAEFPKEGPSILRIQQVVRGDSAAYFCASSPTGGPTDTQYFGPGTRLTVL.

The rearrangement links TRBV4-1 to TRBJ1-5; tentatively, D is TRBD1 (6 bases). The CDR3 length is 16 residues. Germline CDR1 and CDR2: MGHRA and YSYEKL. Trimming removed 1 base from V and 7 bases from J, with 17 bases in between. CDR3 bases: TGCGCCAGCAGCCAAGTGTGGGGCGGGGGGCACCAGCCCCAGCATTTT. Protein: CASSQVWGGGHQPQHF.

This rearrangement joins TRBV5-1 to TRBJ2-7; D might be TRBD1 (6 bases). Germline CDR1 is SGHRS and CDR2 is YFSETQ. The CDR3 length is 14 residues. Trimming shortened V by 5 bases and J by 2 bases, and 14 bases separated the two germline ends. CDR3 DNA sequence: TGCGCCAGCAGTGAGGGGGACGGCACCTACGAGCAGTACTTC. Translated, it gives CASSEGDGTYEQYF.

This clone has just one count. The chain employs TRBV27 and TRBJ1-2; 9 nucleotides match TRBD1. With V trimmed by 1 base and J by 2 bases, 8 bases remained unmatched. This CDR3 is built from 17 residues. The germline V gene has CDR1 MNHEY and CDR2 SMNVEV (reference sequence). The CDR3 DNA sequence: TGTGCCAGCAGTTTATGGGCTGGACAGGGGACGAACTATGGCTACACCTTC. This sequence encodes CASSLWAGQGTNYGYTF.

J is TRBJ1-5 and V is TRBV2; maybe TRBD1 (5 bases). From germline, CDR1 is SNHLY and CDR2 FYNNEI. The CDR3 covers 15 residues. Trimming left V 1 base short and J 8 bases short, with 15 bases between. The CDR3 DNA reads as TGTGCCAGCAGTGAAGGGACCGGGGGTGCGGAGCCCCAGCATTTT. It encodes CASSEGTGGAEPQHF.

This clone appeared many times. CDR3 DNA: TGCGCCAGCAGCCAATCACAGGGGTACGAGCAGTACTTC. It encodes CASSQSQGYEQYF. The chain recombines TRBV4-1 with TRBJ2-7, with 7 bases lining up with TRBD1. V dropped 2 bases and J dropped 4; count of bases not matched to a gene: 2. Germline V lookup: CDR1 MGHRA, CDR2 YSYEKL. The CDR3 extends over 13 amino acids.

The genes are TRBV7-9 and TRBJ1-4; 7 bases fit TRBD1. This CDR3 is built from 14 residues. The V gene end was trimmed by 5 bases and the J gene end by 14 bases; junction bases not matched to a gene: 14. CDR1 is SEHNR and CDR2 is FQNEAQ in the germline V gene (reference sequence). CDR3 region: CASSPGTDPRRLFF. In nucleotides, the CDR3 is TGTGCCAGCAGCCCTGGGACAGATCCCCGAAGGCTGTTTTTT.

V gene TRBV2 combines with J gene TRBJ2-1; D might be TRBD2 (7 bases). Germline V gives CDR1 SNHLY, CDR2 FYNNEI. Trimming removed 3 bases at V and 6 bases at J, with 15 bases between. This CDR3 spans 15 amino acids. This CDR3 reads CASSDSGGGLNEQFF. The DNA of the CDR3 is TGTGCCAGCAGTGATTCTGGGGGGGGCCTCAATGAGCAGTTCTTC.

The chain uses TRBV10-2 and TRBJ2-1; 10 nucleotides match TRBD2. Germline CDR1 is WSHSY and CDR2 is SAAADI. This CDR3 spans 16 amino acids. Trimming at V came to 11 bases and at J to 1 base, leaving 11 bases not matched to a gene. The CDR3 sequence: CAGASQRGGSYNEQFF. In nucleotides, the CDR3 is TGCGCCGGGGCCTCCCAGCGGGGGGGTTCCTACAATGAGCAGTTCTTC.

The chain's CDR3 is CASRATGGVGEKLFF. CDR3 coding DNA: TGTGCCAGCAGGGCCACAGGGGGCGTAGGGGAAAAACTGTTTTTT. The chain employs TRBV7-9 and TRBJ1-4; 9 positions match TRBD1. V trimming: 6 bases; J trimming: 8 bases; junction bases outside the gene matches: 10. Germline V lookup: CDR1 SEHNR, CDR2 FQNEAQ (reference sequence). The length of the CDR3 is 15 residues.

The V call is TRBV6-6, the J call TRBJ1-1; D remains ambiguous. The CDR3 totals 13 residues. Trimming stripped 7 bases from V and 4 bases from J, with 13 bases between. Germline V gives CDR1 MNHNY, CDR2 SVGAGI (reference sequence). Here the CDR3 DNA reads TGTGCCAGCACCTCTGAGGGCTTCACTGAAGCTTTCTTT. Encoded protein: CASTSEGFTEAFF.

Points on this clone: Other DNA sequences in this specimen translate into the identical CDR3. The chain combines TRBV27 with TRBJ2-2, with 12 bases identical to TRBD2. CDR1 and CDR2 from the germline V gene are MNHEY and SMNVEV (reference sequence). Trimming took 6 bases from V and 6 from J; bases not matched to a gene: 5. This CDR3 spans 15 amino acids. CDR3 coding DNA: TGTGCCAGCAGGCTAGCGGGGGGGCCCCCCGGGGAGCTGTTTTTT. It is translated as CASRLAGGPPGELFF.

V and J are TRBV7-2 and TRBJ1-2; TRBD1 agrees at 9 bases. Germline lookup yields CDR1 SGHTA and CDR2 FQGNSA. The CDR3 is made up of 13 amino acids. V trimming: 5 bases; J trimming: 6 bases; junction bases outside the gene matches: 4. CDR3 region: CASSPGQGNGYTF. Here the CDR3 DNA reads TGTGCCAGCAGCCCAGGACAGGGGAATGGCTACACCTTC.

The J gene is TRBJ1-6, the V gene TRBV6-1; D remains ambiguous. V was trimmed by 7 bases and J by 7 bases, leaving 11 bases between them. The CDR3 is 13 amino acids. The germline gives CDR1 MNHNS, CDR2 SASEGT. The CDR3 loop reads CASTGVRNSPLHF. The CDR3 nucleotides read TGTGCCAGCACGGGAGTCCGGAATTCACCCCTCCACTTT.

This chain links TRBV2 with TRBJ2-7; 8 bases agree with TRBD1. CDR1 and CDR2 (germline): SNHLY, FYNNEI. This CDR3 region has 15 residues. With V trimmed by 3 bases and J by 5 bases, 9 bases remained unmatched. The CDR3 region is CASSDMVQGAHEQYF. CDR3 DNA: TGTGCCAGCAGTGACATGGTGCAGGGGGCCCACGAGCAGTACTTC.

The chain recombines TRBV14 with TRBJ2-2; maybe TRBD1 (6 bases). Germline CDR1 reads SGHDN; CDR2 reads FVKESK. The CDR3 consists of 14 residues. V lost 4 bases to trimming and J lost 7 bases, with 13 bases between them. CDR3 sequence (DNA): TGTGCCAGCAGCCCTCATACAGGGTACGGGGAGCTGTTTTTT. Translating gives CASSPHTGYGELFF.

This clone was observed a single time. This rearrangement joins TRBV27 to TRBJ2-7, with TRBD1 identical over 11 bases. The CDR3 covers 14 residues. V was clipped by 2 bases and J by 6 bases; unmatched bases: 3. Per germline, CDR1 MNHEY and CDR2 SMNVEV (reference sequence). The CDR3 bases are TGTGCCAGCAGTTTAATCGGGACAGGGGGCGAGCAGTACTTC. This codes for CASSLIGTGGEQYF.

Details on this clone: The same CDR3 also results from other DNA sequences found in this sample. The V call is TRBV9, the J call TRBJ2-7, with 9 positions matching TRBD1. J gave up 2 bases and V 0 bases, and 3 bases lay outside the gene matches. CDR3 length: 15 amino acids. From germline, CDR1 is SGDLS and CDR2 YYNGEE. CDR3 DNA sequence: TGTGCCAGCAGCGTAGAAGGGACAGGGCCCTACGAGCAGTACTTC. Its protein is CASSVEGTGPYEQYF.

The chain carries TRBV18 and TRBJ1-5, with a weak D call TRBD1 (5 bases). The CDR3 consists of 19 residues. Germline V gene lookup returns CDR1 KGHSH and CDR2 LQKENI. The V gene lost 3 bases and the J gene lost 0 bases, with 21 bases spanning the gap. Here the CDR3 DNA reads TGTGCCAGCTCACCCGACCTTGGGACTGAACATTATAGCAATCAGCCCCAGCATTTT. Its translation is CASSPDLGTEHYSNQPQHF.

J is TRBJ2-2 and V is TRBV6-5; 10 bases align to TRBD1. This CDR3 region has 14 residues. The germline V gene has CDR1 MNHEY and CDR2 SVGAGI. The V and J ends lost 11 bases and 4 bases, in that order; junction bases with no gene match: 7. The CDR3 DNA follows: TGTGCCTCGGGACAGGGGCGCGGCACCGGGGAGCTGTTTTTT. Translation gives CASGQGRGTGELFF.